This T cell receptor (beta chain) was identified in a study of cytomegalovirus exposure and HLA in healthy donors. Study outcomes and limitations: Some public TCRs appeared in many individuals, while most sequences were rare.

Healthy bone marrow donors made up the donor group. Germline CDR1 and CDR2: GTSNPN and SVGIG (reference sequence). V was pared by 2 bases and J by 7 bases, with 8 bases of the junction left unmatched. The CDR3 covers 14 residues. PCR involved 60 Vbeta and 13 Jbeta primers. Profiled with immunoSEQ multiplex PCR; TCRdb holds only in-frame clones, not every one. The repertoire consists of around 100,000 clones, with around 79% occurring once and the leading ten covering under 2%. About this clone: The antigen is undetermined.

Input material: PBMCs. The origin of this receptor is a woman aged 40 to 55 in good health and CMV-seronegative. This rearrangement joins TRBV30 to TRBJ2-1; 7 bases align to TRBD1. This CDR3 reads CAWSTDRLGNEQFF. The CDR3 DNA reads TGTGCCTGGAGTACGGACAGGCTTGGGAATGAGCAGTTCTTC.